A single T cell receptor (beta chain) is shown here with its context. This clone was seen a single time. Its antigen remains unidentified. No much larger clone exists at a distance of one base, and base qualities are not known. This entry comes from a study of cytomegalovirus exposure and HLA in healthy donors (dated by TCRdb to 2015 to 2018). Concerning the study at large: According to an earlier analysis of several hundred of the donors, about 179 million T cells yielded 117 million unique TCR beta sequences and less than 300 Gb of sequence data. An early release that covered roughly 600 HLA-typed donors contained about 290 gigabases of sequencing data and 85 million to 100 million unique TCR sequences. Of the 300 to 500 genotyped donors, 65% to 90% were placed in the genetic ancestry cluster associated with self-reported Caucasian donors. The aim of the study was to test whether cataloging public T cell receptors could identify signatures of past pathogen exposure. The study profiled the T cell repertoires of hundreds of subjects by immunosequencing and related them to cytomegalovirus serostatus. Besides the first cohort of around 700 subjects, a separate validation cohort made up of 95 to 150 different subjects was used. To predict cytomegalovirus infection status, the study combined high-throughput TCR immunosequencing, statistical association of individual TCRs with disease status, and machine learning. To study patterns of TCR occurrence, a later analysis re-analyzed previously published TCR beta repertoires from 666 donors and added high-resolution HLA genotyping. The later analysis used no new phenotypic data to find candidate immune exposures, relying instead on TCR beta sequences and their occurrence across donors. An earlier analysis of nearly 600 of the donors applied high-throughput TCR beta sequencing to assess whether each TCR beta V gene segment acted as functional or pseudogenic. Donor age, sex, ethnicity and CMV serostatus were compiled alongside the repertoire data. Genome-wide SNP genotypes for about three fifths of the roughly 700 donors were used in a later genetic analysis, which treated that subset as a discovery cohort. Every repertoire in the discovery cohort had been generated on one and the same sequencing platform. HLA typing covered class I and class II loci at four-digit resolution. Typing coverage varied by locus: 629-630 donors for A, B, C, DRB1 and DQB1; more than 500 for DQA1; nearly 610 for DPA1; roughly 450 for DPB1. Four to six DR-DQ haplotypes were handled as single units for association and clustering, since linkage in the cohort was strong. Across around 400 genotyped donors of the cohort, an average of approximately 240,000 unique TCR beta nucleotide sequences per donor were sequenced, and around 20% of those sequences were non-productive.

Study-wide conclusions, independent of this receptor: A further reported finding was that TCR beta sequences accurately predicted the HLA-A and HLA-B alleles for most subjects in the first cohort. A cluster of highly shared sequence variants was judged likely to be a technical artifact of the sequencing pipeline. The earlier analysis of about 600 of the donors excluded over 15 rarely observed V segments, including chromosome 9 orphons, because counts were too low. A few of the identified cytomegalovirus-associated TCR beta chains were confirmed in vitro to be specific for cytomegalovirus antigens. In a later analysis, HLA-associated TCR beta chains showed more clonal expansion and lower generation probabilities than non-associated chains that were equally common. In the study, approximately 160 TCR beta chains were listed as associated with cytomegalovirus. A later analysis reported that several top co-occurrence clusters appeared linked to parvovirus B19, influenza, CMV and Epstein-Barr virus. Broadly in line with IMGT annotations, most TCR beta V segments showed up in productive rearrangements about 90% or about 30% of the time in an earlier analysis of 450 to 750 of the donors. It was suggested by the authors that the approach could potentially be generalized to other disease states and immunological phenotypes. Compared with the roughly 600-donor mean, donors in an Asian-associated ancestry cluster had fewer N-insertions in productive TCRs, according to a later genetic analysis. The cohort was sequenced for TCR beta chains only, and without alpha or paired-chain data the features that could be detected were limited. The classifier was reported to diagnose cytomegalovirus status with high specificity and sensitivity in both the original cohort and the validation cohort. Linkage disequilibrium might explain the correlated functional status among segregating V segments, but an unknown experimental factor could not be ruled out. Most CMV-associated TCR beta chains appeared to be HLA-restricted in a later analysis, and the HLA associations seemed to be driven largely by CMV exposure. Roughly uniform sequencing depth across donors was assumed in presence/absence analyses, although this assumption may not hold. At a false discovery rate of 0.05, a later analysis linked under 20,000 TCR beta sequences to specific HLA alleles. Immune exposure information for the cohort was limited to CMV serostatus. An association between a missense DCLRE1C variant and V-gene and J-gene trimming of TCR beta chains was found in a later genetic analysis and replicated in an independent cohort. When HLA alleles, especially DR and DQ, strongly co-occurred, TCR associations were difficult to assign to individual alleles. Because HLA typing was unavailable for some donors at each locus, only the typed subset was used in association tests. Across donors, most TCR sequences were observed very rarely, whereas some public TCRs were present in many individuals. According to a later analysis, TCR association rates differed among HLA loci, with DRB1 alleles showing the most associated TCRs and HLA-C alleles showing the fewest.

The cohort consisted of hundreds of healthy bone marrow donors. At the time of sampling, every cohort member was nominally healthy, though immune exposures that went unrecorded were likely present. The donor was CMV seropositive and belonged to the group of around 300 seropositive cohort members. Each donor provided a peripheral blood sample, and peripheral blood mononuclear cells were used for TCR beta sequencing. The Qiagen DNeasy Blood Extraction Kit was used to extract genomic DNA from the blood cell samples. Library preparation employed the immunoSEQ multiplex PCR assay. The multiplex PCR relied on a mix of 60 forward primers for TCR Vbeta segments and 13 reverse primers for TCR Jbeta segments. A multiplex PCR assay on genomic DNA amplified the CDR3 region of rearranged TCR beta genes. The Illumina HiSeq System was used to sequence the amplified TCR beta libraries as 87-base-pair reads. The source study handled its data this way. In a later analysis, roughly 80 million unique TCR beta chains were counted across the roughly 610 repertoires, and roughly 11 million of these chains were shared by at least two donors. A nearest-neighbor algorithm error-corrected the raw reads and collapsed the reads into unique sequences, merging closely related sequences to remove PCR and sequencing errors. To assign V, D and J gene segments, CDR3 sequences were aligned to IMGT reference sequences. Each retained sequence needed at least a six-nucleotide match to both a V gene segment and a J gene segment. A rearrangement counted as productive if the CDR3 had no stop codons and remained in frame with V and J, and every other rearrangement counted as non-productive. Following IMGT convention, CDR3 was defined as the stretch from the second conserved V-encoded cysteine to the conserved J-encoded phenylalanine. Sequences without an unambiguous match to a single V gene segment were excluded from the earlier analysis of about 640 of the donors. In an earlier analysis of 587 of the donors, a V segment was called functional when productive rearrangements were above 56.7%, and segregating when the standard deviation between donors exceeded 5%. A statistical classification framework was built for diagnosing cytomegalovirus status from the catalog of TCR beta chain sequences. In a later analysis, TCR nucleotide sequences were compared against IMGT/GENE-DB human TR gene sequences so that V and J genes could be assigned. The TCRdist pipeline was used in a later analysis to assign CDR3 sequences and most-parsimonious VDJ recombination scenarios. A later analysis defined each TCR beta chain by its CDR3 amino acid sequence plus V-gene family, and excluded reads lacking a unique V-gene family. A later analysis removed 600 or so highly shared, low-generation-probability nucleotide sequences to deal with suspected cross-contamination and a sequencing artifact. For each public chain, a later analysis derived a clonal expansion index from normalized ranks of inferred template counts within each repertoire. In a later analysis, generation probabilities were computed using a VDJ recombination model fitted to out-of-frame rearrangements, and the results were checked against IGoR. A later analysis scored TCR-TCR, TCR-HLA and TCR-CMV co-occurrence with hypergeometric tests, applying a repertoire-size bias correction to TCR pairs. False discovery rates were estimated in a later analysis by permuting HLA or CMV assignments 20 times. In a later analysis, co-occurring TCRs were grouped using DBSCAN, with TCRdist sequence similarity added in when clustering inside HLA-allele-positive subsets. Repertoires with fewer than 30,000 or more than 120,000 public chains were left out of co-occurrence clustering, as were five repertoires with anomalous nucleotide sharing. TCRdb stores this immuneACCESS table with in-frame sequences only. Part of the clones is absent; in the studies checked, under half of the shortfall reflects unresolved V genes, and no reason is known for the rest. That table furnishes V, J and clone size, whereas the DNA furnished D and trimming. This sample comprises about 93,000 clones, approximately 68% of them detected only once. The ten largest clones capture about 5.5% of the sample.

This TCR came from a boy younger than 18 in good health and CMV-seropositive. Sequencing was carried out using PBMCs.

The sequence in DNA is TGTGCCAGCAGCTCTCGTTACAATGAGCAGTTCTTC. It codes for CASSSRYNEQFF. The V and J segments used are TRBV7-8 and TRBJ2-1, with the D gene not clear enough to name. The CDR3 contains 12 residues, cysteine and phenylalanine counted. Here the CDR3 DNA is all that survives: 36 bases in frame from base 1. V gives up 4 bases and J gives up 4 bases, and the segment between their germline ends measures 5 bases. CDR1 and CDR2 (SGHVS, FQNEAQ) derive from the germline V gene.